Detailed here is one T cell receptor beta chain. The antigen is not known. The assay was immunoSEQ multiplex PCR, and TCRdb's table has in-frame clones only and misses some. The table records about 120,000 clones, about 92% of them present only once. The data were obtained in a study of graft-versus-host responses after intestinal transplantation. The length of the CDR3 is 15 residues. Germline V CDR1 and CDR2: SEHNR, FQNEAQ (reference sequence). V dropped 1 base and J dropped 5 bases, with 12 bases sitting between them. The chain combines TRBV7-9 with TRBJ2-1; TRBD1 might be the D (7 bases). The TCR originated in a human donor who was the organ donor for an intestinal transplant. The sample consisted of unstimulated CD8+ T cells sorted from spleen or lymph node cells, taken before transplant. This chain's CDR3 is CASSLGAGGNNEQFF. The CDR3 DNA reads TGTGCCAGCAGCTTAGGGGCAGGGGGGAACAATGAGCAGTTCTTC.